Listed below are T cell receptor beta chains from one sample, sequenced in a study of CD8 T cells in ankylosing spondylitis. TCRdb analysed the 5' RACE reads with MiXCR anew, one entry per CDR3 protein. The sample lists around 770,000 distinct CDR3 sequences; under 20% were seen once. What was sequenced was blood, either unsorted or a sorted T cell fraction (not recorded which). The receptors stem from a male donor with ankylosing spondylitis. Each CDR3 is given with its conserved first and last residue.

V gene: TRBV7-2; J gene: TRBJ1-5; CDR3 protein: CASSWGPGVNQPQHF
V gene: TRBV5-1; J gene: TRBJ1-1; CDR3 protein: CATSELGMNTEAFF
V gene: TRBV2; J gene: TRBJ2-2; CDR3 protein: CASSGNSVAGELFF
V gene: TRBV6-4; J gene: TRBJ1-2; CDR3 protein: CASSETWTGNYGYTF
V gene: TRBV2; J gene: TRBJ1-1; CDR3 protein: CASSLTGWDTEAFF
V gene: TRBV25-1; J gene: TRBJ1-3; CDR3 protein: CASSEGSSRTGGVGNTIYF
V gene: TRBV7-2; J gene: TRBJ1-1; CDR3 protein: CASSFFRGDTEAFF
V gene: TRBV4-1; J gene: TRBJ2-7; CDR3 protein: CASSQVPTEPYEQYF
V gene: TRBV9; J gene: TRBJ2-7; CDR3 protein: CASSVVAGDYEQYF
V gene: TRBV6-1; J gene: TRBJ1-2; CDR3 protein: CASSERVGYGYTF
V gene: TRBV9; J gene: TRBJ2-6; CDR3 protein: CASSTGTGVAGANVLTF